One and the same sample provided the 16 T cell receptor beta chains below, sequenced in a study of blood T cell repertoires in COVID-19. Method: immunoSEQ multiplex PCR; TCRdb's copy keeps in-frame clones and lacks some. The sample has 200,000 to 300,000 clones, approximately 86% seen once; the top ten hold 3.3%. Sample: PBMCs or T cells enriched from blood (not recorded which). The receptors derive from a woman in her 40s with acute COVID-19.

J is TRBJ2-3 and V is TRBV7-6; 7 bases align to TRBD1. Losses at the gene ends were 5 bases for V and 5 bases for J; bases not matched to a gene: 10. The CDR3 runs 15 residues. The germline gives CDR1 SGHVS, CDR2 FNYEAQ. The DNA of the CDR3 is TGTGCCAGCAGCCGACAGGGCGAGGGTGAAGATACGCAGTATTTT. It is translated as CASSRQGEGEDTQYF.

V is TRBV5-1 and J is TRBJ1-2; 9 positions match TRBD1. Germline-derived CDR1 and CDR2 are SGHRS and YFSETQ. This CDR3 region has 14 residues. V lost 3 bases, J lost 3 bases, and 3 bases stayed unmatched. Written as DNA, the CDR3 is TGCGCCAGCAGCTGGACAGGGGAGGACTATGGCTACACCTTC. This translates into CASSWTGEDYGYTF.

This sequence joins TRBV18 and TRBJ1-5, with 10 bases identical to TRBD1. V lost 3 bases and J lost 1; bases outside the gene matches: 9. CDR1 is KGHSH and CDR2 is LQKENI in the germline V gene. This CDR3 is 18 amino acids long. DNA of the CDR3: TGTGCCAGCTCACCGTCCCGGGACAGGGGTAGGAGCAATCAGCCCCAGCATTTT. Its protein is CASSPSRDRGRSNQPQHF.

The chain joins TRBV9 to TRBJ1-4, with D unresolved. Germline V lookup: CDR1 SGDLS, CDR2 YYNGEE. CDR3 size: 15 residues. Trimming shortened V by 0 bases and J by 3 bases, and 9 bases separated the two germline ends. This CDR3 is CASSVGADANEKLFF. As DNA, the CDR3 is TGTGCCAGCAGCGTAGGGGCAGATGCTAATGAAAAACTGTTTTTT.

On this clone itself: The junction shows a germline mismatch at one end, possibly a read error. V usage is TRBV6-5 and J usage is TRBJ1-3; 7 nucleotides line up with TRBD1. This CDR3 has 13 amino acids. Germline-derived CDR1 and CDR2 are MNHEY and SVGAGI. The CDR3 coding sequence is TGTGCCAGCAGAAGACAGGGTGGACACACCATATATTTT. Translation: CASRRQGGHTIYF.

The gene calls are TRBV5-1 and TRBJ2-2; the match to TRBD1 covers 9 bases. The germline V gene encodes CDR1 SGHRS and CDR2 YFSETQ. V gave up 3 bases and J gave up 1 base; unmatched junction bases: 1. The CDR3 has 15 residues. CDR3 protein: CASSWGQGNTGELFF. In DNA form, the CDR3 reads TGCGCCAGCAGCTGGGGACAGGGGAACACCGGGGAGCTGTTTTTT.

This sequence joins TRBV2 and TRBJ2-7, with D perhaps TRBD1 (5 bases). The CDR3 is 14 residues long. Germline CDR1 reads SNHLY; CDR2 reads FYNNEI. V lost 2 bases and J lost 5, with 13 bases in between. The CDR3 is CASSEFPQGDEQYF. CDR3 in DNA: TGTGCCAGCAGTGAATTCCCCCAAGGGGACGAGCAGTACTTC.

V is TRBV3-1 (or the pseudogene TRBV3-2) and J is TRBJ2-7, with TRBD1 identical over 10 bases. Germline CDR1 reads LGHDT; CDR2 reads YNNKEL (reference sequence). This CDR3 spans 15 amino acids. The V and J ends lost 2 bases and 3 bases, in that order; junction bases with no gene match: 4. DNA of the CDR3: TGTGCCAGCAGCCAACCCGGGACAGGGGTCTACGAGCAGTACTTC. Protein: CASSQPGTGVYEQYF.

This chain links TRBV11-3 with TRBJ2-3; maybe TRBD2 (5 bases). V gave up 1 base and J gave up 4 bases, with 12 bases separating them. This CDR3 has 15 amino acids. CDR1 and CDR2 (germline): SGHNT, YENEEA. For the CDR3, the DNA is TGTGCCAGCAGCTTAGCGCGGGTCGGTTCAGATACGCAGTATTTT. Its translation is CASSLARVGSDTQYF.

V usage is TRBV12-5 and J usage is TRBJ2-3; D is unresolved. Trimming cost V 1 base and J 5 bases, with 16 bases left between them. CDR1 is LGHNT, CDR2 FRNRAP, per germline. CDR3 size: 16 residues. Written as DNA, the CDR3 is TGTGCTAGTGGTTTGGGTAGTGTGAAATTTGAAGATACGCAGTATTTT. Its translation: CASGLGSVKFEDTQYF.

This clone came up a few times. The chain couples TRBV11-3 to TRBJ2-2; TRBD1 might be the D (5 bases). The germline V gene has CDR1 SGHNT and CDR2 YENEEA. The CDR3 length is 13 residues. V lost 5 bases to trimming and J lost 6 bases, with 10 bases between them. CDR3 region: CASSQGVPGELFF. DNA of the CDR3: TGTGCCAGCAGCCAAGGGGTCCCCGGGGAGCTGTTTTTT.

The chain links TRBV6-5 to TRBJ1-6, with D maybe TRBD1 (5 bases). Germline CDR1 is MNHEY and CDR2 is SVGAGI. V lost 5 bases to trimming and J lost 10 bases, with 12 bases between them. CDR3 length: 13 amino acids. This CDR3 reads CASSPTDQSPLHF. The CDR3 nucleotides read TGTGCCAGCAGTCCGACAGATCAGTCACCCCTCCACTTT.

This clone was observed a few times. The chain joins TRBV9 to TRBJ2-1; 7 nucleotides match TRBD2. CDR3 size: 13 residues. V trimming: 0 bases; J trimming: 9 bases; junction bases outside the gene matches: 3. Per the germline V gene, CDR1 is SGDLS and CDR2 is YYNGEE. CDR3 in DNA: TGTGCCAGCAGCGTAGATTCGGGGGGTGAGCAGTTCTTC. Protein sequence: CASSVDSGGEQFF.

The CDR3 bases are TGTGCCAGCATTGGGGAGGCAGATACGCAGTATTTT. Its translation is CASIGEADTQYF. The V call is TRBV6-5, the J call TRBJ2-3; D is possibly TRBD2 (6 bases). This CDR3 spans 12 amino acids. V lost 7 bases to trimming and J lost 4 bases, with 9 bases between them. CDR1 is MNHEY and CDR2 is SVGAGI in the germline V gene.

This sequence joins TRBV3-1 (or the pseudogene TRBV3-2) and TRBJ1-2, with 7 positions matching TRBD1. CDR1 is LGHDT, CDR2 YNNKEL, per germline (reference sequence). CDR3 size: 14 residues. With V trimmed by 2 bases and J by 7 bases, 7 bases remained unmatched. The CDR3 coding sequence is TGTGCCAGCAGCCAAAAAAGGGACAGCCTTGGCTACACCTTC. It encodes CASSQKRDSLGYTF.

The rearrangement links TRBV14 to TRBJ1-1; TRBD1 is a possible D gene (5 bases). Trimming took 5 bases from V and 3 from J, leaving 10 bases between them. Germline CDR1 and CDR2: SGHDN and FVKESK. This CDR3 has 13 residues. The CDR3 DNA follows: TGTGCCAGCAGCACAGGAATTGACACTGAAGCTTTCTTT. The encoded protein is CASSTGIDTEAFF.